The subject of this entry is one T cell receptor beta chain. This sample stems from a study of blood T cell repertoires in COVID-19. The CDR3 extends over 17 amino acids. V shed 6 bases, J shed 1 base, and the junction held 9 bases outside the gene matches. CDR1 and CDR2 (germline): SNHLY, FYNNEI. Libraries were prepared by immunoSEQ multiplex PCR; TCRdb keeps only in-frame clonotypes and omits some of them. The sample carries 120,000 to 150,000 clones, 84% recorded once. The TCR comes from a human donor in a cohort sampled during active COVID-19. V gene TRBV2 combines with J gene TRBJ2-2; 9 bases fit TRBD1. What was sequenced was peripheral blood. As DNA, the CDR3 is TGTGCCAGCAGAGGACCAGGGACAGGGAGGAACACCGGGGAGCTGTTTTTT. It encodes CASRGPGTGRNTGELFF.